The sequence of this TCR beta chain was determined in a study of post-analysis software for immune sequencing data. General study results and limits: Samples sharing a preparation batch grouped tightly together when assessed by F measure. The five TRBV segments detected at higher frequency in patients than in controls included TRBV5-6, TRBV5-1 and TRBV20-1. Normalized Chao1 diversity was significantly reduced in patients versus controls.

The CDR3 has 12 residues. V was pared by 7 bases and J by 10 bases, with 14 bases between. Germline V gene sequence: CDR1 MNHEY, CDR2 SVGEGT. TCR beta cDNA libraries had unique molecular identifiers. Starting from around 1 to 10 million T cells, the study yielded 450,000 to 500,000 cDNA molecules. A single record per CDR3 protein comes from TCRdb applying MiXCR to the PCR reads. The data show approximately 730,000 distinct CDR3 sequences, roughly 50% seen once. This clonotype was counted between two and nine times. The antigen remains undetermined. The chain combines TRBV6-2 or TRBV6-3 with TRBJ2-1; a possible D gene is TRBD1 (6 bases). The sequence was collected from a girl between 10 and 17 years old with multiple sclerosis. Sequencing used blood. CDR3 sequence reads: CASTLRGGEQFF. The CDR3 DNA reads TGTGCCAGCACCCTCAGGGGTGGGGAGCAGTTCTTC.